Listed below are T cell receptor beta chains from one sample, sequenced in a study of cytomegalovirus exposure and HLA in healthy donors. The protocol was immunoSEQ multiplex PCR, while the TCRdb copy is restricted to in-frame clones and leaves out a portion. Recorded here are 80,000 to 100,000 clones; the top ten clones represent approximately 0.63%. Material: PBMCs. The receptors shown here come from a man over 45 in good health and CMV-seronegative. Each CDR3 is given with its conserved first and last residue. The D gene is left open where the match is weak.

v_gene: TRBV28
j_gene: TRBJ1-6
d_gene: NA
CDR3aa: CASRERPPGFYNSPLHF
CDR3nt: TGTGCCAGCAGAGAAAGACCCCCCGGGTTCTATAATTCACCCCTCCACTTT

v_gene: TRBV27
j_gene: TRBJ2-7
d_gene: NA
CDR3aa: CASSLSRTRNEQYF
CDR3nt: TGTGCCAGCAGTTTATCGAGGACACGGAACGAGCAGTACTTC

v_gene: TRBV2
j_gene: TRBJ1-6
d_gene: TRBD1
CDR3aa: CATSQGARSPLHF
CDR3nt: TGTGCCACCTCACAGGGGGCGCGTTCACCCCTCCACTTT

v_gene: TRBV2
j_gene: TRBJ1-2
d_gene: TRBD1
CDR3aa: CASNRQGANYGYTF
CDR3nt: TGTGCCAGCAACCGACAGGGGGCTAACTATGGCTACACCTTC

v_gene: TRBV28
j_gene: TRBJ2-2
d_gene: NA
CDR3aa: CASSRQLRATNTGELFF
CDR3nt: TGTGCCAGCAGTCGTCAGCTCAGGGCAACGAACACCGGGGAGCTGTTTTTT

v_gene: TRBV5-1
j_gene: TRBJ1-4
d_gene: NA
CDR3aa: CASSLGGGRREKLFF
CDR3nt: TGCGCCAGCAGCTTGGGCGGTGGCAGACGAGAAAAACTGTTTTTT

v_gene: TRBV5-1
j_gene: TRBJ2-1
d_gene: NA
CDR3aa: CASSTGQIKSYNEQFF
CDR3nt: TGCGCCAGCAGCACAGGACAGATCAAGTCTTACAATGAGCAGTTCTTC

v_gene: TRBV30
j_gene: TRBJ1-2
d_gene: NA
CDR3aa: CAWSGVSLFGGYTF
CDR3nt: TGTGCCTGGAGTGGAGTCAGCCTCTTCGGGGGCTACACCTTC

v_gene: TRBV6-5
j_gene: TRBJ1-5
d_gene: NA
CDR3aa: CASRVRGQPQHF
CDR3nt: TGTGCCAGCAGGGTCCGGGGTCAGCCCCAGCATTTT

v_gene: TRBV6-5
j_gene: TRBJ1-6
d_gene: TRBD1
CDR3aa: CASSYSRGAGGSPLHF
CDR3nt: TGTGCCAGCAGTTACTCTCGCGGGGCAGGGGGTTCACCCCTCCACTTT

v_gene: TRBV7-9
j_gene: TRBJ2-3
d_gene: NA
CDR3aa: CASSLGLSPDTQYF
CDR3nt: TGTGCCAGCAGCTTAGGTCTGAGCCCAGATACGCAGTATTTT

v_gene: TRBV5-1
j_gene: TRBJ2-7
d_gene: TRBD2
CDR3aa: CASSLGTSHEQYF
CDR3nt: TGCGCCAGCAGCTTGGGGACTAGTCACGAGCAGTACTTC

v_gene: TRBV5-1
j_gene: TRBJ2-3
d_gene: NA
CDR3aa: CASSLVGRGSTDTQYF
CDR3nt: TGCGCCAGCAGCTTGGTAGGCAGGGGTAGCACAGATACGCAGTATTTT

v_gene: TRBV28
j_gene: TRBJ1-5
d_gene: NA
CDR3aa: CASREGGLGQPQHF
CDR3nt: TGTGCCAGTAGAGAGGGGGGGCTGGGTCAGCCCCAGCATTTT

v_gene: TRBV6-1
j_gene: TRBJ1-5
d_gene: NA
CDR3aa: CASSLTASNQPQHF
CDR3nt: TGTGCCAGCAGCCTGACAGCTAGCAATCAGCCCCAGCATTTT

v_gene: TRBV28
j_gene: TRBJ2-7
d_gene: TRBD1
CDR3aa: CASSLLGQVDYEQYF
CDR3nt: TGTGCCAGCAGTTTACTGGGACAGGTGGACTACGAGCAGTACTTC

v_gene: TRBV7-3
j_gene: TRBJ2-2
d_gene: TRBD1
CDR3aa: CASSLSATGQYTGELFF
CDR3nt: TGTGCCAGCAGCTTATCGGCCACGGGACAGTACACCGGGGAGCTGTTTTTT

v_gene: TRBV4-2
j_gene: TRBJ2-3
d_gene: TRBD2
CDR3aa: CASARGRGGTDTQYF
CDR3nt: TGTGCCAGCGCCCGTGGGCGGGGGGGCACAGATACGCAGTATTTT

v_gene: TRBV7-3
j_gene: TRBJ1-3
d_gene: TRBD1
CDR3aa: CAALGRDRGPGNTIYF
CDR3nt: TGTGCCGCCCTCGGTCGGGACAGGGGGCCGGGAAACACCATATATTTT

v_gene: TRBV4-1
j_gene: TRBJ1-1
d_gene: NA
CDR3aa: CASSQGRGVSTEAFF
CDR3nt: TGCGCCAGCAGCCAAGGCAGGGGTGTTTCCACTGAAGCTTTCTTT

v_gene: TRBV7-6
j_gene: TRBJ2-5
d_gene: NA
CDR3aa: CASSLGQQTQYF
CDR3nt: TGTGCCAGCAGCTTAGGACAGCAGACCCAGTACTTC

v_gene: TRBV5-1
j_gene: TRBJ1-1
d_gene: TRBD1
CDR3aa: CASSEDSYRGEAFF
CDR3nt: TGCGCCAGCAGCGAGGACTCCTACAGGGGCGAAGCTTTCTTT

v_gene: TRBV21-1
j_gene: TRBJ1-1
d_gene: NA
CDR3aa: CASVGFGELPNTEAFF
CDR3nt: TGTGCCAGTGTCGGCTTCGGGGAACTTCCGAACACTGAAGCTTTCTTT

v_gene: TRBV18
j_gene: TRBJ2-1
d_gene: TRBD1
CDR3aa: CASSYTTGAYNEQFF
CDR3nt: TGTGCCAGCTCCTATACGACAGGGGCCTACAATGAGCAGTTCTTC

v_gene: TRBV5-1
j_gene: TRBJ2-5
d_gene: TRBD1
CDR3aa: CASSLGQGGETQYF
CDR3nt: TGCGCCAGCAGCTTGGGACAGGGGGGTGAGACCCAGTACTTC

v_gene: TRBV5-5
j_gene: TRBJ2-1
d_gene: NA
CDR3aa: CASSLTDYNEQFF
CDR3nt: TGTGCCAGCAGCTTGACAGATTACAATGAGCAGTTCTTC

v_gene: TRBV5-4
j_gene: TRBJ2-1
d_gene: NA
CDR3aa: CASSSTVSSYNEQFF
CDR3nt: TGTGCCAGCAGCTCGACAGTAAGCTCCTACAATGAGCAGTTCTTC

v_gene: TRBV9
j_gene: TRBJ2-3
d_gene: TRBD2
CDR3aa: CASSEPWGLADYRSSSTDTQYF
CDR3nt: TGTGCCAGCAGCGAGCCTTGGGGACTAGCGGATTATAGGTCGAGCAGCACAGATACGCAGTATTTT

v_gene: TRBV10-3
j_gene: TRBJ2-4
d_gene: TRBD2
CDR3aa: CAISESVGRGGAAKNIQYF
CDR3nt: TGTGCCATCAGTGAGTCGGTGGGTCGGGGGGGCGCCGCCAAAAACATTCAGTACTTC

v_gene: TRBV14
j_gene: TRBJ2-2
d_gene: TRBD1
CDR3aa: CASSQVTGATGELFF
CDR3nt: TGTGCCAGCAGCCAAGTAACAGGGGCCACCGGGGAGCTGTTTTTT

v_gene: TRBV28
j_gene: TRBJ2-7
d_gene: NA
CDR3aa: CASSPASAYEQYF
CDR3nt: TGTGCCAGCAGTCCCGCCAGCGCCTACGAGCAGTACTTC

v_gene: TRBV6-5
j_gene: TRBJ2-1
d_gene: TRBD2
CDR3aa: CASSSPAGGINEQFF
CDR3nt: TGTGCCAGCAGTTCCCCAGCGGGGGGGATTAATGAGCAGTTCTTC